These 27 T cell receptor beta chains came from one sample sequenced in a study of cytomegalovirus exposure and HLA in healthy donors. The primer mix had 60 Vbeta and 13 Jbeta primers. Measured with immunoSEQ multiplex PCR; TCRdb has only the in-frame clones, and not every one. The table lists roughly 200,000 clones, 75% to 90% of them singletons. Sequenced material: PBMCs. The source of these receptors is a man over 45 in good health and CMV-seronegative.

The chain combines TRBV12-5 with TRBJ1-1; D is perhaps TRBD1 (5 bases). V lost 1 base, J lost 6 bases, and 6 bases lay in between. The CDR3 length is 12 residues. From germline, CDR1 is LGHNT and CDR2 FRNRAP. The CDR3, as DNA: TGTGCTAGTGGTTTGGGACAGTCTGAAGCTTTCTTT. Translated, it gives CASGLGQSEAFF.

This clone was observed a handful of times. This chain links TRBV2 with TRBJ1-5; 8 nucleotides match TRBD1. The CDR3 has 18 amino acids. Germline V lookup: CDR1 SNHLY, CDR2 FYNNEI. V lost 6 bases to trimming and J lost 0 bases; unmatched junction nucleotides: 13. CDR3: CASRAAGTGILSNQPQHF. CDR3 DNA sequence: TGTGCCAGCAGGGCTGCCGGGACAGGCATTCTTAGCAATCAGCCCCAGCATTTT.

The CDR3 reads CASRLDRGLAEAFF. In DNA, the CDR3 is TGTGCCAGCAGACTGGACAGGGGGTTAGCTGAAGCTTTCTTT. This chain joins TRBV6-5 and TRBJ1-1, with 10 bases identical to TRBD1. The CDR3 totals 14 residues. The V segment lost 6 bases and the J segment 6 bases; nucleotides outside the gene matches: 7. Germline values: CDR1 MNHEY, CDR2 SVGAGI.

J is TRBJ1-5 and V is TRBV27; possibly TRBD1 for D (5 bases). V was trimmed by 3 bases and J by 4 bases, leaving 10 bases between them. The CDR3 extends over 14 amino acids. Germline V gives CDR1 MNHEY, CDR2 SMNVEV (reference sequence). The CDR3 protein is CASSFQGQNQPQHF. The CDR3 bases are TGTGCCAGCAGTTTCCAGGGTCAGAATCAGCCCCAGCATTTT.

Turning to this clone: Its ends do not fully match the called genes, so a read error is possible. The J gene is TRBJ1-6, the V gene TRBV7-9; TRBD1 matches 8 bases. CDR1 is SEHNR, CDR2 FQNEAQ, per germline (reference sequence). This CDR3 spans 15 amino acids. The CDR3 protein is CSSSSPGGNNSPLHF. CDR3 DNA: TGTTCCAGCAGCTCACCAGGGGGCAATAATTCACCCCTCCACTTT. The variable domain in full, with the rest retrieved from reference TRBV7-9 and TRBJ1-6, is DTGVSQNPRHKITKRGQNVTFRCDPISEHNRLYWYRQTLGQGPEFLTYFQNEAQLEKSRLLSDRFSAERPKGSFSTLEIQRTEQGDSAMYLCSSSSPGGNNSPLHFGNGTRLTVT.

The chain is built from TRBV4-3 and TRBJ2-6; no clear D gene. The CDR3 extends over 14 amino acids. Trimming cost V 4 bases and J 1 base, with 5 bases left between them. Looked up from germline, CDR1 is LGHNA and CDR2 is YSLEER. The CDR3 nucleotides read TGCGCCAGCAGCCTCAATTCTGGGGCCAACGTCCTGACTTTC. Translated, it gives CASSLNSGANVLTF.

The CDR3 is CAWSVSSGLRYEQYF. CDR3 DNA sequence: TGTGCCTGGAGTGTTTCTTCGGGGTTAAGGTACGAGCAGTACTTC. V gene TRBV30 combines with J gene TRBJ2-5, with a tentative D call TRBD2 (5 bases). With the DNA end fitting TRBJ2-7 better, the J assignment may be wrong. This CDR3 has 15 amino acids. CDR1 and CDR2 from the germline V gene are GTSNPN and SVGIG (reference sequence).

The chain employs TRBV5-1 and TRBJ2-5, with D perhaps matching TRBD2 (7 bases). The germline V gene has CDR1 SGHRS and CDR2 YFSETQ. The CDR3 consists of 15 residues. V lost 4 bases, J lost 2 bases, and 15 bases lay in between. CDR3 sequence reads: CASSRGGGGQETQYF. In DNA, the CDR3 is TGCGCCAGCAGCAGAGGGGGGGGAGGGCAAGAGACCCAGTACTTC. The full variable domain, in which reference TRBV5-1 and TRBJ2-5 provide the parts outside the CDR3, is KAGVTQTPRYLIKTRGQQVTLSCSPISGHRSVSWYQQTPGQGLQFLFEYFSETQRNKGNFPGRFSGRQFSNSRSEMNVSTLELGDSALYLCASSRGGGGQETQYFGPGTRLLVL.

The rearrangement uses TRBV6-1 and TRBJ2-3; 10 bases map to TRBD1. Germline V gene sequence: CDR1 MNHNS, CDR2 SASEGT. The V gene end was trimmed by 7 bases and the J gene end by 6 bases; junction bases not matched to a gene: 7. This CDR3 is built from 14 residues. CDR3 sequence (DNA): TGTGCCAGCATTACGACAGGGGGCCCCGATACGCAGTATTTT. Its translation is CASITTGGPDTQYF.

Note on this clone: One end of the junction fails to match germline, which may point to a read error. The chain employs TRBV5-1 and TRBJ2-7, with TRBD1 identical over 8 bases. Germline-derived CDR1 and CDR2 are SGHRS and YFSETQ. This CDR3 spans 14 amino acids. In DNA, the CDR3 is TGCGTCAGCCAGCCCGCGACAGGGGTCCACGAGCAGTACTTC. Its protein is CVSQPATGVHEQYF.

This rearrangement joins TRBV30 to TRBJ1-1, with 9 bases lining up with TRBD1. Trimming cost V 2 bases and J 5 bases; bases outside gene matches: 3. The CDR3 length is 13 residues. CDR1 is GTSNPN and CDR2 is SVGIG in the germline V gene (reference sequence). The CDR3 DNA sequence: TGTGCCTGGAGTTCGACAGGGGGGACTGAAGCTTTCTTT. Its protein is CAWSSTGGTEAFF.

As DNA, the CDR3 is TGTGCCAGCAGACTAACAGGGGGCCAGGATTCACCCCTCCACTTT. Translating gives CASRLTGGQDSPLHF. The V and J genes are TRBV6-5 and TRBJ1-6; 9 nucleotides line up with TRBD1. Per the germline V gene, CDR1 is MNHEY and CDR2 is SVGAGI. The V gene end was trimmed by 6 bases and the J gene end by 8 bases; junction bases not matched to a gene: 8. The CDR3 covers 15 residues.

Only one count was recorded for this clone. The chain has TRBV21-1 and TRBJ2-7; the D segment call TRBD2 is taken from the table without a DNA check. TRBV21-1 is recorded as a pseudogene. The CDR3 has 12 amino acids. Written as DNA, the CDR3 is TGTGCCAGCTGTCCGGGGGGGGACGAGCAGTACTTC. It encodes CASCPGGDEQYF.

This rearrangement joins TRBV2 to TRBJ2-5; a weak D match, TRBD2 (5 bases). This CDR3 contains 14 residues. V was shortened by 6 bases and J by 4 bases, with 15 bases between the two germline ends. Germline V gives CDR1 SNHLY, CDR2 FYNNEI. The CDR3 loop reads CASRSTGIRETQYF. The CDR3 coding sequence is TGTGCCAGCAGATCTACGGGAATCCGAGAGACCCAGTACTTC.

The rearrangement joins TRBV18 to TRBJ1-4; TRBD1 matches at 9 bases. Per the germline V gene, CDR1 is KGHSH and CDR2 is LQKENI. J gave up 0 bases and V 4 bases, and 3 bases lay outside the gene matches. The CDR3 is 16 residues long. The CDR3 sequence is CASSRDRAATNEKLFF. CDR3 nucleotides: TGTGCCAGCTCACGGGACAGGGCCGCAACTAATGAAAAACTGTTTTTT.

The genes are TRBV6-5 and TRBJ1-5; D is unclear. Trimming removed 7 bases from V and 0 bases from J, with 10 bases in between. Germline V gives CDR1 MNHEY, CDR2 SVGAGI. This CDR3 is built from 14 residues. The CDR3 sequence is CASMAGGSNQPQHF. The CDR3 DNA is TGTGCCAGCATGGCGGGAGGTAGCAATCAGCCCCAGCATTTT.

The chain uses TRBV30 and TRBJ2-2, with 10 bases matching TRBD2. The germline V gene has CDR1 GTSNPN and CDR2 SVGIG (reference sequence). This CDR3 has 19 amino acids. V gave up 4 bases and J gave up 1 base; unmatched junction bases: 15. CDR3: CAWIRSPKWTSGNTGELFF. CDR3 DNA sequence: TGTGCCTGGATACGGTCACCAAAATGGACTAGCGGGAACACCGGGGAGCTGTTTTTT.

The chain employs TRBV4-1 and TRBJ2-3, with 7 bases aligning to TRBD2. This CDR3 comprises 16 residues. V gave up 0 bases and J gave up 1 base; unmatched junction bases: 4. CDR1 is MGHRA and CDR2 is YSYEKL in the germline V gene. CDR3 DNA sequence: TGCGCCAGCAGCCAAGATAAGAGCGGGGGCACAGATACGCAGTATTTT. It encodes CASSQDKSGGTDTQYF.

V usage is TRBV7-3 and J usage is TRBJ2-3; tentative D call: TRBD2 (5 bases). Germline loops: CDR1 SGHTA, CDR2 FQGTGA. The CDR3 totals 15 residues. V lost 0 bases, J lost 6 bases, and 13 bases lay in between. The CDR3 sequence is CASSLTVRRGDTQYF. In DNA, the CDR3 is TGTGCCAGCAGCTTAACTGTGCGAAGAGGGGATACGCAGTATTTT.

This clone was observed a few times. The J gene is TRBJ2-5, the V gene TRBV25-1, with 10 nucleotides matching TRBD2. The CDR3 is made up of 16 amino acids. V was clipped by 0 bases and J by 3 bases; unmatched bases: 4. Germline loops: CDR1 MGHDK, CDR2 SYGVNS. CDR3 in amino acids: CASSEYQGLAEETQYF. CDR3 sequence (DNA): TGTGCCAGCAGTGAATATCAAGGACTAGCGGAAGAGACCCAGTACTTC.

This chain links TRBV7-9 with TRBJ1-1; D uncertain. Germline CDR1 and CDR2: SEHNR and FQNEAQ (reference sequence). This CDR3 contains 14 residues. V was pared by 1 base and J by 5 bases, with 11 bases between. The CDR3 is CASSLEPVLTEAFF. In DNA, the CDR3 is TGTGCCAGCAGCTTAGAGCCGGTCTTAACTGAAGCTTTCTTT.

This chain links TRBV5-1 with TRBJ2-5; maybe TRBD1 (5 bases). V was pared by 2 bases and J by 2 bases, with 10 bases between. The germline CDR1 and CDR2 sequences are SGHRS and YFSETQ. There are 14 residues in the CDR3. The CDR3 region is CASSFSGKQETQYF. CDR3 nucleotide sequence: TGCGCCAGCAGCTTCTCAGGGAAACAAGAGACCCAGTACTTC.

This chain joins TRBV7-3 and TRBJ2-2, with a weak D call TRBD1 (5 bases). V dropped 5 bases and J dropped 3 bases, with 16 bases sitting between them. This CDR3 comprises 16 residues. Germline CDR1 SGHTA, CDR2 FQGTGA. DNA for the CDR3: TGTGCCAGCAGCCCAAGACAGACGTGGGACACCGGGGAGCTGTTTTTT. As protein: CASSPRQTWDTGELFF.

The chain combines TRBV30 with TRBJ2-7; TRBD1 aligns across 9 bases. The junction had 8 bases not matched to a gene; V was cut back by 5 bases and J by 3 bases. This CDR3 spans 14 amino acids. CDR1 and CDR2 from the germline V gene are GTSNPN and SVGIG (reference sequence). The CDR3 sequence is CAWSSGTGRYEQYF. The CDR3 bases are TGTGCCTGGTCTTCCGGGACAGGGCGCTACGAGCAGTACTTC. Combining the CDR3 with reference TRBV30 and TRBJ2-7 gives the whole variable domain SQTIHQWPATLVQPVGSPLSLECTVEGTSNPNLYWYRQAAGRGLQLLFYSVGIGQISSEVPQNLSASRPQDRQFILSSKKLLLSDSGFYLCAWSSGTGRYEQYFGPGTRLTVT.

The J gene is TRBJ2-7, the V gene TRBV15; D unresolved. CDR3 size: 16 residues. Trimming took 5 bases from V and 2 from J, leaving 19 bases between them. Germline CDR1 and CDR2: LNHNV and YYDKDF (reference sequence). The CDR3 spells CATSFHSSALPYEQYF. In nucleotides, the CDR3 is TGTGCCACCAGCTTTCACTCCTCTGCCCTCCCCTACGAGCAGTACTTC.

CDR3 residues: CASSLAGSQPQHF. The CDR3 bases are TGTGCCAGCAGCTTGGCCGGTTCGCAGCCCCAGCATTTT. V usage is TRBV5-4 and J usage is TRBJ1-5; D remains unclear. Between the trimmed V and J ends, which lost 0 bases and 7 bases, there was a span of 8 bases. Germline V gene lookup returns CDR1 SGHNT and CDR2 YYREEE (reference sequence). The CDR3 totals 13 residues. Looking up the rest from reference TRBV5-4 and TRBJ1-5 gives the full variable domain: ETGVTQSPTHLIKTRGQQVTLRCSSQSGHNTVSWYQQALGQGPQFIFQYYREEENGRGNFPPRFSGLQFPNYSSELNVNALELDDSALYLCASSLAGSQPQHFGDGTRLSIL.

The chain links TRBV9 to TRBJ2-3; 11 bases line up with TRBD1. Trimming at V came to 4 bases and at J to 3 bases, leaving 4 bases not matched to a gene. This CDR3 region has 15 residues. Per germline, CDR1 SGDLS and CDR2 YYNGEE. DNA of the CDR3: TGTGCCAGCAGCCCTGGGACAGGGGGAACAGATACGCAGTATTTT. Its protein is CASSPGTGGTDTQYF.